The clone carrying this T cell receptor beta chain occurred a few times. Its antigen remains unidentified. Since all of the isolated RNA was reverse transcribed, expressed TCRB transcripts were what got sequenced. Average reads for naive, central memory and regulatory T cell samples were some 3.9 million. Assay used: immunoSEQ multiplex PCR; TCRdb lists only in-frame clones, some missing. The sample lists under 900,000 clones; under 20% were seen once. These data come from a study of beta chain features in type 1 diabetes. Study results and limitations: Insertion counts at VDJ junctions were lower in type 1 diabetes patients, who also showed more deletions there. Shortening that was moderate but significant affected the TCRB CDR3s of Type 1 diabetes patients in all four CD4+ subsets.

V shed 7 bases, J shed 8 bases, and the junction held 10 bases outside the gene matches. The length of the CDR3 is 13 residues. Germline CDR1 SQVTM, CDR2 ANQGSEA. The receptor comes from a woman aged 18-35 years in good health. The sample comprised naive CD4+ T cells from blood. V gene TRBV29-1 combines with J gene TRBJ2-1; 8 bases match TRBD2. The CDR3 DNA sequence: TGCAGCGAACGGAGCGGGAGTTGGGATGAGCAGTTCTTC. Its translation is CSERSGSWDEQFF.